A single sample is the source of the 16 T cell receptor beta chains below, sequenced in a study of Ad26.COV2.S vaccination and SARS-CoV-2 variants. The sample's treatment: about 20 received Ad26.COV2.S at low or high dose, single or two shots; several received placebo; per-sample allocation not given. Samples analyzed were those drawn on day 63 after the first vaccine or placebo injection. Clones were sequenced by immunoSEQ multiplex PCR, and TCRdb holds only the in-frame ones, with some missing. This sample has 350,000 to 400,000 clones; 75% to 90% occur once, and the top ten carry 3% to 4.5%. Sequences were derived from peripheral blood, sampled in a trial of Ad26.COV2.S vaccine versus placebo. Every receptor here comes from a person between 18 and 65 years old who received the Ad26.COV2.S COVID-19 vaccine or a placebo.

Details on this clone: This specimen includes other DNA sequences encoding the same CDR3. The V and J genes are TRBV29-1 and TRBJ2-1, with unresolved D. From germline, CDR1 is SQVTM and CDR2 ANQGSEA. Between the trimmed V and J ends, which lost 6 bases and 4 bases, there was a span of 4 bases. The CDR3 extends over 10 amino acids. CDR3 in DNA: TGCAGCGTCGGGTACAATGAGCAGTTCTTC. Amino acids: CSVGYNEQFF.

The chain uses TRBV3-1 (or the pseudogene TRBV3-2) and TRBJ2-1; 10 bases are a match to TRBD2. With V trimmed by 1 base and J by 8 bases, 8 bases remained unmatched. Germline V gene data show CDR1 as LGHDT and CDR2 as YNNKEL (reference sequence). This CDR3 is built from 16 residues. CDR3 amino acids: CASSQVTSGGADEQFF. The CDR3 coding sequence is TGTGCCAGCAGCCAAGTAACGAGCGGGGGGGCAGATGAGCAGTTCTTC.

The chain links TRBV27 to TRBJ2-7; 9 positions agree with TRBD1. The length of the CDR3 is 15 residues. Losses at the gene ends were 4 bases for V and 1 base for J; bases not matched to a gene: 5. Germline V gene sequence: CDR1 MNHEY, CDR2 SMNVEV (reference sequence). The CDR3 here is CASSSLDRGSYEQYF. The CDR3 nucleotides are TGTGCCAGCAGTTCCCTGGACAGGGGTTCCTACGAGCAGTACTTC.

The chain is built from TRBV5-6 and TRBJ2-7; 9 nucleotides line up with TRBD2. V lost 7 bases to trimming and J lost 4 bases; unmatched junction nucleotides: 9. Germline lookup yields CDR1 SGHDT and CDR2 YYEEEE. The CDR3 totals 14 residues. The CDR3 is CASGASGVGYEQYF. As DNA, the CDR3 is TGTGCCAGCGGAGCTAGCGGGGTAGGATACGAGCAGTACTTC. Variable domain in full (rest from reference TRBV5-6 and TRBJ2-7): DAGVTQSPTHLIKTRGQQVTLRCSPKSGHDTVSWYQQALGQGPQFIFQYYEEEERQRGNFPDRFSGHQFPNYSSELNVNALLLGDSALYLCASGASGVGYEQYFGPGTRLTVT.

V gene TRBV5-4 combines with J gene TRBJ1-4; D remains unclear. Trimming stripped 4 bases from V and 6 bases from J, with 10 bases between. The CDR3 covers 13 residues. Germline V gene data show CDR1 as SGHNT and CDR2 as YYREEE (reference sequence). The CDR3 DNA reads TGTGCCAGCAGCGTTGGACTGGATGAAAAACTGTTTTTT. This gives the protein CASSVGLDEKLFF.

The chain is built from TRBV7-9 and TRBJ1-1, with unresolved D. Trimming removed 5 bases from V and 6 bases from J, with 16 bases in between. Per the germline V gene, CDR1 is SEHNR and CDR2 is FQNEAQ (reference sequence). This CDR3 is built from 14 residues. Written as DNA, the CDR3 is TGTGCCAGCAGCCCCGGTTCGGTTGTTCCTGAAGCTTTCTTT. Translated, it gives CASSPGSVVPEAFF.

CDR3 nucleotides: TGTGCCTGGAGGATGAAGGGGGGTCAGCCCCAGCATTTT. This gives the protein CAWRMKGGQPQHF. This chain connects TRBV30 to TRBJ1-5; tentatively, D is TRBD1 (6 bases). Germline V gene data show CDR1 as GTSNPN and CDR2 as SVGIG (reference sequence). This CDR3 has 13 residues. V was clipped by 3 bases and J by 6 bases, with 12 bases between them. The variable domain in full, completed from reference TRBV30 and TRBJ1-5, reads SQTIHQWPATLVQPVGSPLSLECTVEGTSNPNLYWYRQAAGRGLQLLFYSVGIGQISSEVPQNLSASRPQDRQFILSSKKLLLSDSGFYLCAWRMKGGQPQHFGDGTRLSIL.

V is TRBV10-2 and J is TRBJ2-7, with D tentatively TRBD1 (5 bases). V lost 4 bases, J lost 9 bases, and 10 bases lay in between. Germline CDR1 WSHSY, CDR2 SAAADI. CDR3 length: 11 residues. CDR3: CASSAGLGQYF. The CDR3, as DNA: TGCGCCAGCAGTGCAGGGTTAGGGCAGTACTTC.

The chain joins TRBV3-1 (or the pseudogene TRBV3-2) to TRBJ2-5; D is undetermined. Trimming took 1 base from V and 13 from J, leaving 13 bases between them. The CDR3 totals 12 residues. The germline CDR1 and CDR2 sequences are LGHDT and YNNKEL (reference sequence). The CDR3: CASSQGGPWGYF. Written as DNA, the CDR3 is TGTGCCAGCAGCCAAGGAGGCCCTTGGGGGTACTTC.

This chain joins TRBV4-3 and TRBJ1-4, with D tentatively TRBD1 (6 bases). Germline CDR1 is LGHNA and CDR2 is YSLEER. This CDR3 has 18 amino acids. V shed 2 bases and J shed 0 bases, with 16 bases lying between them. This chain's CDR3 is CASSQRAGGPSTNEKLFF. The CDR3 DNA follows: TGCGCCAGCAGCCAAAGGGCGGGGGGCCCTTCAACTAATGAAAAACTGTTTTTT.

This chain joins TRBV29-1 and TRBJ1-2; no clear D gene. Germline CDR1 SQVTM, CDR2 ANQGSEA. V was clipped by 0 bases and J by 2 bases, with 7 bases between them. CDR3 length equals 13 residues. DNA for the CDR3: TGCAGCGTTGAAGAGAGAGTGAACTATGGCTACACCTTC. Its translation: CSVEERVNYGYTF.

The chain carries TRBV6-5 and TRBJ1-1, with unresolved D. Deletions cut 0 bases from V and 4 bases from J, with 6 bases between. Germline CDR1 MNHEY, CDR2 SVGAGI. The length of the CDR3 is 13 residues. The CDR3 nucleotides are TGTGCCAGCAGTTACTCAGAAGTCACTGAAGCTTTCTTT. Its protein product is CASSYSEVTEAFF.

The CDR3 DNA reads as TGCGCCAGCAGCTTGGACGGACTCGCAACTAATGAAAAACTGTTTTTT. It encodes CASSLDGLATNEKLFF. The rearrangement uses TRBV5-1 and TRBJ1-4; D call uncertain. The CDR3 length is 16 residues. The germline V gene has CDR1 SGHRS and CDR2 YFSETQ. V lost 0 bases and J 0 bases, leaving 9 bases between the germline ends.

This chain connects TRBV5-4 to TRBJ1-5, with 8 nucleotides matching TRBD1. The length of the CDR3 is 13 residues. J was trimmed by 6 bases and V by 4 bases; bases with no gene match: 3. Germline CDR1 SGHNT, CDR2 YYREEE (reference sequence). CDR3 amino acids: CASSRDRSQPQHF. DNA of the CDR3: TGTGCCAGCAGCCGGGACAGGAGTCAGCCCCAGCATTTT.

This sequence joins TRBV4-2 and TRBJ1-2, with 7 bases matching TRBD1. The CDR3 is 16 amino acids. Looked up from germline, CDR1 is LGHNA and CDR2 is YNFKEQ. V gave up 6 bases and J gave up 3 bases; unmatched junction bases: 13. The CDR3 sequence is CASSPLGPGGDYGYTF. Here the CDR3 DNA reads TGTGCCAGCAGTCCACTGGGGCCAGGGGGAGACTATGGCTACACCTTC.

The genes are TRBV6-5 and TRBJ1-1, with D unclear. Germline V CDR1 and CDR2: MNHEY, SVGAGI. The CDR3 sequence is 13 residues long. The V end was cut by 0 bases, the J end by 5 bases, with 7 bases between. CDR3 in amino acids: CASSYSGKTEAFF. CDR3 bases: TGTGCCAGCAGTTACTCGGGCAAAACTGAAGCTTTCTTT.